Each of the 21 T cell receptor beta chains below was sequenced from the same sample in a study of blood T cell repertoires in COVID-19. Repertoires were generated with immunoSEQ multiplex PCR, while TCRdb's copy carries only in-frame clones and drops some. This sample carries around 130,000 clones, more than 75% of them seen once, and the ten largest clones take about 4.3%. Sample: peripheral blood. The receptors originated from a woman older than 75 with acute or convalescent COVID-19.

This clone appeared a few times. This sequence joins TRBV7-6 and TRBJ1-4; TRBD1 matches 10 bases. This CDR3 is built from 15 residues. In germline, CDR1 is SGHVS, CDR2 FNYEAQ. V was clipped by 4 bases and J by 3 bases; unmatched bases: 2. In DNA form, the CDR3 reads TGTGCCAGCAGCTGGGACAGGGGAGCTAATGAAAAACTGTTTTTT. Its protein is CASSWDRGANEKLFF.

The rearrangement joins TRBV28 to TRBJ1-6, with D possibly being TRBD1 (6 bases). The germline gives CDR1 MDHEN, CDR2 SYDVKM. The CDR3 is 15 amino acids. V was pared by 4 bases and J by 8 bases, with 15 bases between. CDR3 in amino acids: CASSSPGVTDSPLHF. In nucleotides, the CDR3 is TGTGCCAGCAGTTCCCCAGGGGTAACGGATTCACCCCTCCACTTT.

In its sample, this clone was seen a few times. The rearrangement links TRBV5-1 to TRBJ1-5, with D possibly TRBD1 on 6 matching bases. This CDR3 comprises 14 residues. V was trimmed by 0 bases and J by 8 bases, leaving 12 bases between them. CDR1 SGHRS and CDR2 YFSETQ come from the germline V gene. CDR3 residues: CASSLGTAGEPQHF. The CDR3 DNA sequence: TGCGCCAGCAGCTTGGGGACAGCCGGTGAGCCCCAGCATTTT.

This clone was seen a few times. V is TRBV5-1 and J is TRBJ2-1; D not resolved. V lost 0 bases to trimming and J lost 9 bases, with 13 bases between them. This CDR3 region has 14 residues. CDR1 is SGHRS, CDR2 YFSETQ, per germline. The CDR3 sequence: CASSLELTQSEQFF. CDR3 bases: TGCGCCAGCAGCTTGGAGCTTACACAGAGTGAGCAGTTCTTC.

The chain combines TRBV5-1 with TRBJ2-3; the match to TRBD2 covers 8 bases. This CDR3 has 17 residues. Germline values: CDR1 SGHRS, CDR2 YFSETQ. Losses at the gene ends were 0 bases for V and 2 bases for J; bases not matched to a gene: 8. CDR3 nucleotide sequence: TGCGCCAGCAGCTTGGAACTAGCGGAAATTCTCACAGATACGCAGTATTTT. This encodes CASSLELAEILTDTQYF.

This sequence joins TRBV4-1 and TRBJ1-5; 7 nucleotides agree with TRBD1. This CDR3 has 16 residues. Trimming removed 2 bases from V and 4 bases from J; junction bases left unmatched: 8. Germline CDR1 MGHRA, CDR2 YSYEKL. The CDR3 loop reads CASSQTGVGLNQPQHF. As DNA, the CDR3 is TGCGCCAGCAGCCAAACAGGGGTCGGGTTGAATCAGCCCCAGCATTTT.

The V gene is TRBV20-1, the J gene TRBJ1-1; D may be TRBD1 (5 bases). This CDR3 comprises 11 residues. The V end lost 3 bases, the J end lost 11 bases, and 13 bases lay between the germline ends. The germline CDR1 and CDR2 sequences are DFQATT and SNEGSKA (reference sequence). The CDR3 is CSARNQGRAFF. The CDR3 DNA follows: TGCAGTGCTAGGAACCAGGGTAGGGCTTTCTTT.

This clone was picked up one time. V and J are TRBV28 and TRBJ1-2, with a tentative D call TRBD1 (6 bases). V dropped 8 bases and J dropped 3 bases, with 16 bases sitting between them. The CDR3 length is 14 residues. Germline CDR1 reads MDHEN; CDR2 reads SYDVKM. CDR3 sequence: CASRTGQGHYGYTF. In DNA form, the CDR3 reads TGTGCCAGCCGGACGGGGCAGGGGCACTATGGCTACACCTTC.

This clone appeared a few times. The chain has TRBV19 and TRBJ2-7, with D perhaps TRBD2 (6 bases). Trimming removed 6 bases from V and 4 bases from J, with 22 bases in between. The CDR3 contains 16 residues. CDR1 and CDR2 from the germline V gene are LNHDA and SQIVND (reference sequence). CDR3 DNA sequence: TGTGCCAGTAGAAGTATCTACGGGGGTGAAGGATACGAGCAGTACTTC. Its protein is CASRSIYGGEGYEQYF.

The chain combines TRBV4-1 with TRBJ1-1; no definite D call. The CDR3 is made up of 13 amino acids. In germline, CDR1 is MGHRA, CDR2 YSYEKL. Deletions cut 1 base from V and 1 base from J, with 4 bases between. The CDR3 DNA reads TGCGCCAGCAGCCAAGCTAGGAACACTGAAGCTTTCTTT. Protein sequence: CASSQARNTEAFF.

The CDR3 sequence: CASSDRGTYEQYF. The CDR3 bases are TGCGCCAGCAGCGACAGGGGGACCTACGAGCAGTACTTC. The rearrangement uses TRBV10-2 and TRBJ2-7; 9 positions agree with TRBD1. Trimming cost V 6 bases and J 2 bases; bases outside gene matches: 2. The CDR3 spans 13 residues. Per the germline V gene, CDR1 is WSHSY and CDR2 is SAAADI.

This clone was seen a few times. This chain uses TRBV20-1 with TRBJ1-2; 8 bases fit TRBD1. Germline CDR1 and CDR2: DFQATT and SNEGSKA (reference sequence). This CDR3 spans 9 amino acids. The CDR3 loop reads CRATGANTF. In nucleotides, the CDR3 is TGCAGAGCGACAGGGGCGAACACCTTC.

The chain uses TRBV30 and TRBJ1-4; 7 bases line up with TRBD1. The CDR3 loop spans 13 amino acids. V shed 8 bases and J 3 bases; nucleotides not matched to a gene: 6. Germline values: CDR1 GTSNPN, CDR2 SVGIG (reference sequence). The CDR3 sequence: CAARGRANEKLFF. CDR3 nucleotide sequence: TGTGCCGCGAGGGGGCGGGCTAATGAAAAACTGTTTTTT. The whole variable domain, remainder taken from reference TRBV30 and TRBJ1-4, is SQTIHQWPATLVQPVGSPLSLECTVEGTSNPNLYWYRQAAGRGLQLLFYSVGIGQISSEVPQNLSASRPQDRQFILSSKKLLLSDSGFYLCAARGRANEKLFFGSGTQLSVL.

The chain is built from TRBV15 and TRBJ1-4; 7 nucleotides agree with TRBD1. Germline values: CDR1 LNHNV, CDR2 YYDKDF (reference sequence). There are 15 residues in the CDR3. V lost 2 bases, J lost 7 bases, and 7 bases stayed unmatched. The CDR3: CATSRRQGRSEKLFF. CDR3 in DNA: TGTGCCACCAGCAGAAGACAGGGTAGAAGTGAAAAACTGTTTTTT.

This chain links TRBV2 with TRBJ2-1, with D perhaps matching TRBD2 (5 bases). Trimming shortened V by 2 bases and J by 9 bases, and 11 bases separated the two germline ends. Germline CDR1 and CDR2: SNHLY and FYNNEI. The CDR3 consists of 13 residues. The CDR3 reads CASSELRGLEQFF. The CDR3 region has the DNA TGTGCCAGCAGTGAACTACGCGGGCTTGAGCAGTTCTTC.

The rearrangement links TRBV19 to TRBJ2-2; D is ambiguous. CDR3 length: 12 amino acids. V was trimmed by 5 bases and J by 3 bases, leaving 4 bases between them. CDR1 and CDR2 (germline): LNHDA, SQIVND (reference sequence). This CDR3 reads CASSPYTGELFF. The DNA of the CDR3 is TGTGCCAGTAGTCCGTACACCGGGGAGCTGTTTTTT.

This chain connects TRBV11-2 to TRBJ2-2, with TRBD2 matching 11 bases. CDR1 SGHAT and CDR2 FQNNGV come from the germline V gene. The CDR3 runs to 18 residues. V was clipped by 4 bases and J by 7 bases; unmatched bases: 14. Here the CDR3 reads CASSSPRSGGAGHGELFF. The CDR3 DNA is TGTGCCAGCAGCTCCCCTCGTAGCGGGGGGGCCGGTCACGGGGAGCTGTTTTTT.

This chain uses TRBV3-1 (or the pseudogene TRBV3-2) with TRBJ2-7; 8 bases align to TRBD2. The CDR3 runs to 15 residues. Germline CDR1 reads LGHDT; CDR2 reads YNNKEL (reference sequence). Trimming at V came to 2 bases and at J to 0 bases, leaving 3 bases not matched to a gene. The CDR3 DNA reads TGTGCCAGCAGCCAACCTAGCGGGTACTCCTACGAGCAGTACTTC. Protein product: CASSQPSGYSYEQYF.

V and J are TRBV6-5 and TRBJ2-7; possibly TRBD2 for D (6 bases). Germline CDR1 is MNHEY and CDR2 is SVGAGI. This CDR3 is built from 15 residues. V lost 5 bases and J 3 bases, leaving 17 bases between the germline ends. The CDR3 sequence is CASSPKRRRVYEQYF. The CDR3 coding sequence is TGTGCCAGCAGTCCCAAAAGGCGGAGGGTCTACGAGCAGTACTTC.

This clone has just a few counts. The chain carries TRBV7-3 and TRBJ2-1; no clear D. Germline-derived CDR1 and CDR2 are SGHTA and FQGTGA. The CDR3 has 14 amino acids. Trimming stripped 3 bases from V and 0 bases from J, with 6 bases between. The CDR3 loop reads CASSFGSSYNEQFF. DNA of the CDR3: TGTGCCAGCAGCTTTGGCAGCTCCTACAATGAGCAGTTCTTC.

This chain's CDR3 is CATPDRVGTGELFF. The CDR3 DNA is TGTGCCACACCCGACAGGGTTGGAACCGGGGAGCTGTTTTTT. The J gene is TRBJ2-2, the V gene TRBV18; TRBD1 aligns across 7 bases. Germline V lookup: CDR1 KGHSH, CDR2 LQKENI. Trimming cost V 10 bases and J 5 bases; bases outside gene matches: 10. The CDR3 covers 14 residues.